These 13 T cell receptor beta chains were all obtained from the same sample, sequenced in a study of blood T cells in healthy people across ages. Primed by a sample-barcoded 5' primer and a J-beta primer mix, a second PCR proceeded for 7 to 11 cycles. TCRdb called the 5' RACE reads again in MiXCR, with one record for every CDR3 protein. The sample carries about 760,000 distinct CDR3 sequences, 20% to 25% recorded once. These data also featured in a second study, about T cells of mothers and their children.

Source material: blood. The receptors originated from a boy younger than 18 in good health.

The chain couples TRBV6-2 or TRBV6-3 to TRBJ2-1; D may be TRBD2 (5 bases). Germline V CDR1 and CDR2: MNHEY, SVGEGT. This CDR3 comprises 16 residues. The V gene lost 7 bases and the J gene lost 8 bases, with 24 bases spanning the gap. The DNA of the CDR3 is TGTGCCAGCACCTTAGTGCGGACTGTCACCGTCCATGAGCAGTTCTTC. Translating it yields CASTLVRTVTVHEQFF.

The CDR3 DNA sequence: TGTGCCAGCACCCACGATCTGGAGGGCTACACCTTC. It is translated as CASTHDLEGYTF. The V call is TRBV6-2 or TRBV6-3, the J call TRBJ1-2, with D hard to call. This CDR3 region has 12 residues. With 7 bases removed from V and 8 bases from J, the gap between germline ends came to 14 bases. Germline CDR1 MNHEY, CDR2 SVGEGT.

V gene TRBV9 combines with J gene TRBJ1-3; tentatively, D is TRBD1 (5 bases). The V and J ends lost 0 bases and 3 bases respectively, with 10 bases between them. The CDR3 is 15 amino acids. Germline loops: CDR1 SGDLS, CDR2 YYNGEE. The CDR3 DNA reads TGTGCCAGCAGCGTAGGCGGGGGTTATGGAAACACCATATATTTT. This codes for CASSVGGGYGNTIYF.

The chain carries TRBV5-1 and TRBJ2-3; D perhaps matches TRBD1 (6 bases). Trimming left V 3 bases short and J 2 bases short, with 10 bases between. The CDR3 runs to 14 residues. CDR1 is SGHRS, CDR2 YFSETQ, per germline. The CDR3 DNA sequence: TGCGCCAGCAGCTGGGACATATCCACAGATACGCAGTATTTT. Its translation: CASSWDISTDTQYF.

The chain links TRBV7-2 to TRBJ1-6; weak D call: TRBD1 (5 bases). Germline V gene lookup returns CDR1 SGHTA and CDR2 FQGNSA. Between the trimmed V and J ends, which lost 3 bases and 2 bases, there was a span of 8 bases. The CDR3 runs to 15 residues. For the CDR3, the DNA is TGTGCCAGCAGCTTTGGGGGGGCCTATAATTCACCCCTCCACTTT. It translates to CASSFGGAYNSPLHF.

V gene TRBV24-1 combines with J gene TRBJ1-1, with D unclear. The CDR3 extends over 13 amino acids. V lost 0 bases to trimming and J lost 3 bases, with 4 bases between them. Germline V gene lookup returns CDR1 KGHDR and CDR2 SFDVKD. For the CDR3, the DNA is TGTGCCACCAGTGATTTGGGACACACTGAAGCTTTCTTT. It encodes CATSDLGHTEAFF.

This clonotype was seen only once. The chain recombines TRBV29-1 with TRBJ1-1; maybe TRBD1 (5 bases). This CDR3 is built from 11 residues. Germline V CDR1 and CDR2: SQVTM, ANQGSEA. CDR3 protein: CLGREGTEAFF. The DNA for the CDR3 is TGCCTCGGTCGGGAGGGGACTGAAGCTTTCTTT.

The V gene is TRBV24-1, the J gene TRBJ2-1; a weak D match, TRBD1 (6 bases). V lost 4 bases and J lost 9, with 15 bases in between. Per germline, CDR1 KGHDR and CDR2 SFDVKD. The CDR3 spans 14 residues. The CDR3 DNA is TGTGCCACCAGTGAATTCCCAGGGGTTCGTGAGCAGTTCTTC. This gives the protein CATSEFPGVREQFF.

This clonotype has a handful of counts. CDR3 sequence reads: CSARESSWSDTEAFF. In DNA, the CDR3 is TGCAGTGCTAGGGAGAGCTCCTGGAGTGACACTGAAGCTTTCTTT. V gene TRBV20-1 combines with J gene TRBJ1-1; D is ambiguous. Trimming removed 3 bases at V and 3 bases at J, with 17 bases between. Looked up from germline, CDR1 is DFQATT and CDR2 is SNEGSKA (reference sequence). The CDR3 is made up of 15 amino acids.

The chain joins TRBV9 to TRBJ2-7, with TRBD2 identical over 14 bases. Germline CDR1 and CDR2: SGDLS and YYNGEE. The CDR3 contains 15 residues. With 3 bases clipped from V and 6 bases from J, the junction kept 5 bases outside the gene matches. CDR3 bases: TGTGCCAGCAGCGGACCGGGACTAGCGGGAGTCGAGCAGTACTTC. Its translation: CASSGPGLAGVEQYF. The variable domain in full, with the rest retrieved from reference TRBV9 and TRBJ2-7, is DSGVTQTPKHLITATGQRVTLRCSPRSGDLSVYWYQQSLDQGLQFLIQYYNGEERAKGNILERFSAQQFPDLHSELNLSSLELGDSALYFCASSGPGLAGVEQYFGPGTRLTVT.

This clonotype showed up just a few times. The rearrangement uses TRBV5-1 and TRBJ2-3; D is ambiguous. Trimming left V 3 bases short and J 1 base short, with 6 bases between. The CDR3 consists of 13 residues. CDR1 and CDR2 from the germline V gene are SGHRS and YFSETQ. DNA of the CDR3: TGCGCCAGCAGCTGGGATCGCACAGATACGCAGTATTTT. This encodes CASSWDRTDTQYF. The variable domain in full, with the rest retrieved from reference TRBV5-1 and TRBJ2-3, is KAGVTQTPRYLIKTRGQQVTLSCSPISGHRSVSWYQQTPGQGLQFLFEYFSETQRNKGNFPGRFSGRQFSNSRSEMNVSTLELGDSALYLCASSWDRTDTQYFGPGTRLTVL.

This clonotype appeared a few times. This chain connects TRBV12-3 or TRBV12-4 to TRBJ2-7; D gene unclear. The CDR3 has 13 residues. The ends were cut back, 7 bases at V and 5 bases at J, with 15 bases in the middle. The CDR3 spells CASTSAQVDEQYF. As DNA, the CDR3 is TGTGCCAGCACCTCCGCTCAGGTAGACGAGCAGTACTTC.

V gene TRBV5-5 combines with J gene TRBJ2-7, with 8 bases lining up with TRBD2. V lost 4 bases to trimming and J lost 4 bases; unmatched junction nucleotides: 10. There are 15 residues in the CDR3. Germline CDR1 SGHKS, CDR2 YYEKEE (reference sequence). CDR3 coding DNA: TGTGCCAGCAGCCTTAGCGGGACTCCTCTATACGAGCAGTACTTC. The encoded protein is CASSLSGTPLYEQYF.